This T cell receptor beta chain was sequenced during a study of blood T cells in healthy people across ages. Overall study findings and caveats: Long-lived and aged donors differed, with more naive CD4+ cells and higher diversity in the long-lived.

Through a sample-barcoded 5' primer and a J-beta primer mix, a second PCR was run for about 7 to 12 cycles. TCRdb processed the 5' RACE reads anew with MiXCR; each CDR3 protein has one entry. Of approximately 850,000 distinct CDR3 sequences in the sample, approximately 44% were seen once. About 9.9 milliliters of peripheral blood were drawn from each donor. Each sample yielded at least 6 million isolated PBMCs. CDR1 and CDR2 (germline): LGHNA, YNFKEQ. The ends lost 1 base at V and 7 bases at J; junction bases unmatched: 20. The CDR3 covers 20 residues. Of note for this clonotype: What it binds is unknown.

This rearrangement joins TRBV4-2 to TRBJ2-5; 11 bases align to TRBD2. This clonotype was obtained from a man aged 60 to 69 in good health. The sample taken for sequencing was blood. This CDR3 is CASSQGPVLAGDLLRGTQYF. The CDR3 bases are TGTGCCAGCAGCCAAGGCCCCGTACTAGCGGGGGACCTATTACGAGGGACCCAGTACTTC.